The next 30 T cell receptor beta chains were all read from a single sample in a study of T-cell memory formation after mild COVID-19. One entry per CDR3 protein, called by TCRdb with MiXCR from the 5' RACE reads. This table has roughly 500,000 distinct CDR3 sequences, roughly 22% appearing once. Input material: PBMCs or a T cell subset sorted from them (not recorded which). The receptors stem from an adult woman who had mild COVID-19 (a few samples of this study predate the infection). Cell type and time point are not known.

This clonotype was seen repeatedly, ten times or more. The chain couples TRBV7-9 to TRBJ2-5; tentatively, D is TRBD2 (6 bases). The CDR3 sequence is 16 residues long. Per germline, CDR1 SEHNR and CDR2 FQNEAQ (reference sequence). The V gene lost 0 bases and the J gene lost 4 bases, with 15 bases spanning the gap. The CDR3 here is CASSLAPGRGRETQYF. In nucleotides, the CDR3 is TGTGCCAGCAGCTTAGCCCCAGGGCGGGGTCGAGAGACCCAGTACTTC.

This clonotype was seen only a few times. The CDR3 loop is CASSPLGAGVPYEQYF. The DNA for the CDR3 is TGTGCCAGCAGCCCCCTGGGGGCGGGAGTGCCCTACGAGCAGTACTTC. This sequence joins TRBV9 and TRBJ2-7, with a possible D match to TRBD2 (7 bases). The germline gives CDR1 SGDLS, CDR2 YYNGEE. This CDR3 comprises 16 residues. V lost 4 bases to trimming and J lost 2 bases, with 19 bases between them.

This clonotype was seen only a few times. J is TRBJ2-1 and V is TRBV24-1, with TRBD2 matching over 11 bases. The V and J ends lost 3 bases and 6 bases, in that order; junction bases with no gene match: 9. The CDR3 length is 17 residues. Germline-derived CDR1 and CDR2 are KGHDR and SFDVKD. The CDR3 DNA is TGTGCCACCAGTGATCCCCCAGTAGCGGGGGGGTTCAATGAGCAGTTCTTC. The encoded protein is CATSDPPVAGGFNEQFF.

The V call is TRBV4-2, the J call TRBJ1-1; TRBD1 is a possible D gene (6 bases). CDR1 is LGHNA, CDR2 YNFKEQ, per germline. CDR3 length: 15 amino acids. V dropped 0 bases and J dropped 7 bases, with 15 bases sitting between them. DNA of the CDR3: TGTGCCAGCAGCCAAGATACCAGGGGCGTTGGTGAAGCTTTCTTT. This codes for CASSQDTRGVGEAFF.

This clonotype was recorded a few times. The rearrangement joins TRBV30 to TRBJ1-1, with D maybe TRBD1 (5 bases). V was clipped by 4 bases and J by 6 bases, with 15 bases between them. CDR1 and CDR2 from the germline V gene are GTSNPN and SVGIG (reference sequence). The CDR3 is made up of 13 amino acids. This CDR3 reads CAWKVGLGPEAFF. The CDR3 nucleotides read TGTGCCTGGAAAGTAGGTTTGGGGCCTGAAGCTTTCTTT.

The rearrangement uses TRBV25-1 and TRBJ1-1; D might be TRBD1 (5 bases). Trimming stripped 6 bases from V and 6 bases from J, with 17 bases between. Germline V gene lookup returns CDR1 MGHDK and CDR2 SYGVNS. The CDR3 contains 14 residues. CDR3 sequence (DNA): TGTGCCAGCAGCGACGGGACCTTAAACGCTGAAGCTTTCTTT. Encoded protein: CASSDGTLNAEAFF.

The chain joins TRBV9 to TRBJ1-2, with D possibly being TRBD1 (5 bases). The germline CDR1 and CDR2 sequences are SGDLS and YYNGEE. The CDR3 runs 14 residues. V lost 4 bases and J lost 5, with 15 bases in between. CDR3 residues: CASSPRPQGYGYTF. The CDR3 DNA reads TGTGCCAGCAGCCCCCGTCCCCAGGGTTATGGCTACACCTTC.

The chain combines TRBV29-1 with TRBJ1-3; D uncertain. Germline V gene sequence: CDR1 SQVTM, CDR2 ANQGSEA. V lost 1 base to trimming and J lost 0 bases, with 13 bases between them. The CDR3 is 16 residues long. This CDR3 reads CSVEGPAFYSGNTIYF. The CDR3 DNA sequence: TGCAGCGTTGAAGGTCCTGCTTTTTACTCTGGAAACACCATATATTTT.

This clonotype appeared many times. The V call is TRBV30, the J call TRBJ1-4, with D maybe TRBD1 (5 bases). CDR1 is GTSNPN, CDR2 SVGIG, per germline (reference sequence). CDR3 length: 15 residues. V was trimmed by 5 bases and J by 7 bases, leaving 20 bases between them. As DNA, the CDR3 is TGTGCCTGGGTCCCCCCGGCACGTGGGGGTGAAAAACTGTTTTTT. Translated: CAWVPPARGGEKLFF. The full variable domain, rest sourced from reference TRBV30 and TRBJ1-4, is SQTIHQWPATLVQPVGSPLSLECTVEGTSNPNLYWYRQAAGRGLQLLFYSVGIGQISSEVPQNLSASRPQDRQFILSSKKLLLSDSGFYLCAWVPPARGGEKLFFGSGTQLSVL.

V gene TRBV5-1 combines with J gene TRBJ2-3; 11 bases are a match to TRBD1. V dropped 4 bases and J dropped 5; count of bases not matched to a gene: 9. The germline V gene has CDR1 SGHRS and CDR2 YFSETQ. The CDR3 is 16 amino acids. This CDR3 reads CASSLGQGAAGDTQYF. The CDR3 DNA sequence: TGCGCCAGCAGCCTCGGACAGGGGGCGGCGGGAGATACGCAGTATTTT.

V gene TRBV12-2 combines with J gene TRBJ1-5; the D call in the table, TRBD1, was not verified against the DNA. TRBV12-2 is classified as a pseudogene. CDR3 length equals 19 residues. CDR3 in amino acids: CASRLGGRASVGSNQPQHF. The CDR3 region has the DNA TGTGCAAGTCGCTTAGGGGGTCGGGCGTCTGTTGGGAGCAATCAGCCCCAGCATTTT.

This clonotype was seen only a few times. The junction differs from germline at one of its ends, possibly a read error. V usage is TRBV7-3 and J usage is TRBJ2-1, with 7 bases identical to TRBD1. This CDR3 has 13 residues. From germline, CDR1 is SGHTA and CDR2 FQGTGA. CDR3 sequence: CASSLNLQGNRLF. DNA for the CDR3: TGTGCCAGCAGCTTAAACCTACAGGGGAATCGGCTCTTC.

The V gene is TRBV9, the J gene TRBJ2-1; weak D call: TRBD2 (5 bases). The V and J ends lost 6 bases and 9 bases respectively, with 10 bases between them. Germline CDR1 SGDLS, CDR2 YYNGEE. The length of the CDR3 is 11 residues. The CDR3, as DNA: TGTGCCAGCAAGGGAGCAGGTGAGCAGTTCTTC. It is translated as CASKGAGEQFF.

The V gene is TRBV7-6, the J gene TRBJ2-3; TRBD2 might be the D (5 bases). The CDR3 loop spans 16 amino acids. The ends were cut back, 4 bases at V and 2 bases at J, with 16 bases in the middle. CDR1 and CDR2 (germline): SGHVS, FNYEAQ. The CDR3 loop is CASSSRWRPSTDTQYF. The DNA of the CDR3 is TGTGCCAGCAGCTCCCGGTGGAGGCCTTCCACAGATACGCAGTATTTT. The whole variable domain, remainder taken from reference TRBV7-6 and TRBJ2-3, is GAGVSQSPRYKVTKRGQDVALRCDPISGHVSLYWYRQALGQGPEFLTYFNYEAQQDKSGLPNDRFSAERPEGSISTLTIQRTEQRDSAMYRCASSSRWRPSTDTQYFGPGTRLTVL.

This clonotype was detected only a few times. The J gene is TRBJ2-1, the V gene TRBV5-5, with D possibly TRBD1 on 5 matching bases. Germline assignment: CDR1 SGHKS and CDR2 YYEKEE (reference sequence). With 4 bases removed from V and 15 bases from J, the gap between germline ends came to 23 bases. The CDR3 spans 14 residues. CDR3 DNA sequence: TGTGCCAGCAGCAGCCCGACGTTGGGGATAGGGGCGTTCTTC. Translated, it gives CASSSPTLGIGAFF. The full variable domain, in which reference TRBV5-5 and TRBJ2-1 provide the parts outside the CDR3, is DAGVTQSPTHLIKTRGQQVTLRCSPISGHKSVSWYQQVLGQGPQFIFQYYEKEERGRGNFPDRFSARQFPNYSSELNVNALLLGDSALYLCASSSPTLGIGAFFGPGTRLTVL.

This clonotype has more than one count but fewer than ten. The chain uses TRBV9 and TRBJ2-1; D might be TRBD1 (5 bases). Looked up from germline, CDR1 is SGDLS and CDR2 is YYNGEE. Trimming cost V 4 bases and J 4 bases, with 12 bases left between them. CDR3 size: 14 residues. In nucleotides, the CDR3 is TGTGCCAGCAGCCCCTTAGGGGCTTACAATGAGCAGTTCTTC. Its translation is CASSPLGAYNEQFF.

The J gene is TRBJ2-7, the V gene TRBV12-3 or TRBV12-4; 8 bases match TRBD2. This CDR3 is built from 14 residues. Unmatched junction bases numbered 5, after V lost 5 bases and J lost 2 bases. CDR3 DNA sequence: TGTGCCAGCAGTGCCGGGACTAGGGCCTACGAGCAGTACTTC. Amino acids: CASSAGTRAYEQYF.

This clonotype turned up a few times. The V call is TRBV30, the J call TRBJ2-5; the D gene is possibly TRBD2 (6 bases). The germline gives CDR1 GTSNPN, CDR2 SVGIG (reference sequence). Trimming took 0 bases from V and 2 from J, leaving 7 bases between them. The CDR3 loop spans 13 amino acids. This CDR3 is CAWSVGGQETQYF. In nucleotides, the CDR3 is TGTGCCTGGAGTGTAGGAGGGCAAGAGACCCAGTACTTC.

The chain recombines TRBV12-3 or TRBV12-4 with TRBJ2-1; TRBD2 matches at 11 bases. The V gene end was trimmed by 5 bases and the J gene end by 3 bases; junction bases not matched to a gene: 9. This CDR3 is 17 amino acids long. The CDR3 protein is CASSASGGPPDYNEQFF. In DNA, the CDR3 is TGTGCCAGCAGTGCTAGCGGGGGGCCCCCAGACTACAATGAGCAGTTCTTC.

This chain uses TRBV5-6 with TRBJ2-1; 8 bases are shared with TRBD2. The J segment lost 6 bases and the V segment lost 7 bases, leaving 3 bases of the junction unmatched. The germline CDR1 and CDR2 sequences are SGHDT and YYEEEE. The CDR3 is 12 amino acids. The CDR3 bases are TGTGCCAGCCGACGGGGGGGCAATGAGCAGTTCTTC. Translating gives CASRRGGNEQFF.

The genes are TRBV10-3 and TRBJ1-2; D not resolved. V lost 2 bases and J lost 6, with 7 bases in between. Germline CDR1 and CDR2: ENHRY and SYGVKD. The CDR3 consists of 12 residues. The CDR3 spells CAISERQDGYTF. In nucleotides, the CDR3 is TGTGCCATCAGTGAGCGGCAGGATGGCTACACCTTC.

Only a few counts were recorded for this clonotype. The gene calls are TRBV7-9 and TRBJ2-7; D may be TRBD1 (6 bases). This CDR3 contains 12 residues. Germline V gene data show CDR1 as SEHNR and CDR2 as FQNEAQ (reference sequence). V was shortened by 3 bases and J by 7 bases, with 10 bases between the two germline ends. The CDR3 DNA reads as TGTGCCAGCAGCTTCCCCGGACAGGAGCAGTACTTC. Translating gives CASSFPGQEQYF.

This sequence joins TRBV3-1 and TRBJ1-2, with 7 nucleotides matching TRBD1. Germline V gene sequence: CDR1 LGHDT, CDR2 YNNKEL (reference sequence). Trimming removed 2 bases from V and 10 bases from J; junction bases left unmatched: 7. This CDR3 contains 13 residues. This CDR3 is CASSQSSTGPYTF. CDR3 sequence (DNA): TGTGCCAGCAGCCAATCCTCGACAGGGCCCTACACCTTC.

This clonotype was observed a few times. This rearrangement joins TRBV11-2 to TRBJ2-3, with TRBD2 identical over 8 bases. J lost 1 base, V lost 1 base, and 7 bases had no gene match. The CDR3 loop spans 17 amino acids. Germline V gives CDR1 SGHAT, CDR2 FQNNGV. Here the CDR3 reads CASSLGITGGGTDTQYF. The DNA of the CDR3 is TGTGCCAGCAGCTTAGGAATAACGGGAGGGGGCACAGATACGCAGTATTTT.

This clonotype was detected a few times. This rearrangement joins TRBV29-1 to TRBJ2-7; 11 nucleotides align to TRBD2. The CDR3 is made up of 13 amino acids. The V segment lost 7 bases and the J segment 4 bases; nucleotides outside the gene matches: 6. CDR1 and CDR2 from the germline V gene are SQVTM and ANQGSEA. The CDR3 spells CSAVTSGVYEQYF. The CDR3 DNA follows: TGCAGCGCTGTGACTAGCGGGGTGTACGAGCAGTACTTC.

This clonotype was counted only a few times. The rearrangement joins TRBV7-2 to TRBJ2-3; D uncertain. V lost 5 bases, J lost 0 bases, and 12 bases lay in between. The CDR3 runs to 15 residues. The germline V gene encodes CDR1 SGHTA and CDR2 FQGNSA. Written as DNA, the CDR3 is TGTGCCAGCAGCCGTAGCCCCCTTAGCACAGATACGCAGTATTTT. Translation: CASSRSPLSTDTQYF.

This chain connects TRBV7-2 to TRBJ2-3, with TRBD1 matching 9 bases. This CDR3 is built from 14 residues. CDR1 and CDR2 from the germline V gene are SGHTA and FQGNSA. CDR3 protein: CVSALGQGADTQYF. Written as DNA, the CDR3 is TGTGTCTCGGCGTTGGGACAGGGTGCAGATACGCAGTATTTT.

This clonotype was observed many times. The V call is TRBV4-1, the J call TRBJ2-7; 7 positions agree with TRBD1. CDR1 and CDR2 (germline): MGHRA, YSYEKL. The CDR3 spans 20 residues. J gave up 4 bases and V 4 bases, and 25 bases lay outside the gene matches. The DNA for the CDR3 is TGCGCCAGCAGCCTAAGAAGGGGAAGACAGGGATCCTCCTCAGAATACGAGCAGTACTTC. As protein: CASSLRRGRQGSSSEYEQYF.

J is TRBJ1-4 and V is TRBV14; possible D gene TRBD1, 5 bases. The germline V gene has CDR1 SGHDN and CDR2 FVKESK. Trimming took 4 bases from V and 7 from J, leaving 13 bases between them. There are 14 residues in the CDR3. CDR3 region: CASSPRQGSEKLFF. Written as DNA, the CDR3 is TGTGCCAGCAGCCCCCGGCAGGGTAGTGAAAAACTGTTTTTT.

This clonotype came up many times. The rearrangement uses TRBV13 and TRBJ2-7; possibly TRBD1 or TRBD2 for D (5 bases each). The CDR3 runs to 14 residues. Germline assignment: CDR1 PRHDT and CDR2 FYEKMQ (reference sequence). Trimming left V 8 bases short and J 2 bases short, with 16 bases between. CDR3 nucleotides: TGTGCCAGCTCCCGGGACGGAGGTACCTACGAGCAGTACTTC. Encoded protein: CASSRDGGTYEQYF.